Listed below are T cell receptor beta chains from one sample, sequenced in a study of blood T cells in healthy people across ages. TCRdb re-called the 5' RACE reads with MiXCR, one entry per CDR3 protein. The sample consists of around 870,000 distinct CDR3 sequences, 29% of them appearing once. The sequencing sample was made of blood. All receptors derive from a woman of 80 years or more in good health. The CDR3 runs from the conserved cysteine through the conserved F or W. Each record gives: V gene, J gene, clone size, D gene, CDR3 DNA, CDR3 protein. A D gene is named only where the DNA matches it firmly. Not every row has a clone size; where given, it reads once, few, many or a size class.

TRBV7-9,TRBJ1-2,few,-,TGTGCCAGCAGTCACGGGGGGACTTTCTATGGCTACACCTTC,CASSHGGTFYGYTF
TRBV6-2/TRBV6-3,TRBJ2-3,many,-,TGTGCCAGCAGTTACTTGACACCACGCACAGATACGCAGTATTTT,CASSYLTPRTDTQYF
TRBV28,TRBJ2-7,-,-,TGTGCCAGCAGTTGTTCGGGGGTGAACTACGAGCAGTACTTC,CASSCSGVNYEQYF
TRBV12-3/TRBV12-4,TRBJ2-3,once,TRBD2,TGTGCCAGCAGTTTCGAGCGGGAGGGCCCGCAGTATTTT,CASSFEREGPQYF
TRBV20-1,TRBJ2-5,few,TRBD1,TGCAGTGCTAGTTTGCGACAGGGGACCAATGAGCAGTACTTC,CSASLRQGTNEQYF
TRBV5-1,TRBJ2-3,many,-,TGCGCCAGCAGCTTGTCGTCATTCACAGATACGCAGTATTTT,CASSLSSFTDTQYF
TRBV6-4,TRBJ2-1,few,-,TGTGCCAGCAGTACCATTAGGGGAGGTGAGCAGTTCTTC,CASSTIRGGEQFF
TRBV18,TRBJ2-1,many,TRBD1,TGTGCCAGCTCACCATCCCGACAGGGTTACAATGAGCAGTTCTTC,CASSPSRQGYNEQFF
TRBV6-1,TRBJ2-4,few,TRBD2,TGTGCCAGCAGTGCCCCTGGGAGGGCCAAAAGCATTCAGTACTTC,CASSAPGRAKSIQYF
TRBV7-2,TRBJ2-7,many,-,TGTGCCAGCAGCTTACGTCAAAGCTCCTACGAGCAGTACTTC,CASSLRQSSYEQYF
TRBV5-1,TRBJ2-1,many,-,TGCGCCAGCAATGGGGGCAATGAGCAGTTCTTC,CASNGGNEQFF
TRBV11-3,TRBJ2-2,-,-,TGTGCCAGCAGCTTAGGTGGGGTCTACTCCGGGGAGCTGTTTTTT,CASSLGGVYSGELFF
TRBV9,TRBJ1-1,few,TRBD1,TGTGCCAGCAGCCCTGGGACAGTATCTGAAGCTTTCTTT,CASSPGTVSEAFF
TRBV6-2/TRBV6-3,TRBJ1-4,many,-,TGTGCCAGCAGTCCCGCAGATGAAAAACTGTTTTTT,CASSPADEKLFF